The present TCR beta chain was sequenced within a study of sequential checkpoint blockade in melanoma. As for the study in general: Randomization was 1:1 between first-line nivolumab→ipilimumab and ipilimumab→nivolumab.

Germline values: CDR1 SGDLS, CDR2 YYNGEE. Trimming shortened V by 0 bases and J by 5 bases, and 11 bases separated the two germline ends. The CDR3 is 14 amino acids. Profiled with immunoSEQ multiplex PCR; TCRdb holds only in-frame clones, not every one. The data hold 34,000 or so clones, with 82% observed a single time. The treatment here: randomized to nivolumab then ipilimumab (arm A) or the reverse (arm B). No patient had prior DNA-damaging chemotherapy. The TCR originated in a human donor with melanoma. The input for sequencing was CD8+ T cells sorted from blood (inferred from file names), taken from a patient given nivolumab and ipilimumab in sequence. The genes are TRBV9 and TRBJ1-1, with a tentative D call TRBD1 (5 bases). The CDR3 coding sequence is TGTGCCAGCAGCGTAGTGGGGGGACGGACTGAAGCTTTCTTT. Translating gives CASSVVGGRTEAFF.